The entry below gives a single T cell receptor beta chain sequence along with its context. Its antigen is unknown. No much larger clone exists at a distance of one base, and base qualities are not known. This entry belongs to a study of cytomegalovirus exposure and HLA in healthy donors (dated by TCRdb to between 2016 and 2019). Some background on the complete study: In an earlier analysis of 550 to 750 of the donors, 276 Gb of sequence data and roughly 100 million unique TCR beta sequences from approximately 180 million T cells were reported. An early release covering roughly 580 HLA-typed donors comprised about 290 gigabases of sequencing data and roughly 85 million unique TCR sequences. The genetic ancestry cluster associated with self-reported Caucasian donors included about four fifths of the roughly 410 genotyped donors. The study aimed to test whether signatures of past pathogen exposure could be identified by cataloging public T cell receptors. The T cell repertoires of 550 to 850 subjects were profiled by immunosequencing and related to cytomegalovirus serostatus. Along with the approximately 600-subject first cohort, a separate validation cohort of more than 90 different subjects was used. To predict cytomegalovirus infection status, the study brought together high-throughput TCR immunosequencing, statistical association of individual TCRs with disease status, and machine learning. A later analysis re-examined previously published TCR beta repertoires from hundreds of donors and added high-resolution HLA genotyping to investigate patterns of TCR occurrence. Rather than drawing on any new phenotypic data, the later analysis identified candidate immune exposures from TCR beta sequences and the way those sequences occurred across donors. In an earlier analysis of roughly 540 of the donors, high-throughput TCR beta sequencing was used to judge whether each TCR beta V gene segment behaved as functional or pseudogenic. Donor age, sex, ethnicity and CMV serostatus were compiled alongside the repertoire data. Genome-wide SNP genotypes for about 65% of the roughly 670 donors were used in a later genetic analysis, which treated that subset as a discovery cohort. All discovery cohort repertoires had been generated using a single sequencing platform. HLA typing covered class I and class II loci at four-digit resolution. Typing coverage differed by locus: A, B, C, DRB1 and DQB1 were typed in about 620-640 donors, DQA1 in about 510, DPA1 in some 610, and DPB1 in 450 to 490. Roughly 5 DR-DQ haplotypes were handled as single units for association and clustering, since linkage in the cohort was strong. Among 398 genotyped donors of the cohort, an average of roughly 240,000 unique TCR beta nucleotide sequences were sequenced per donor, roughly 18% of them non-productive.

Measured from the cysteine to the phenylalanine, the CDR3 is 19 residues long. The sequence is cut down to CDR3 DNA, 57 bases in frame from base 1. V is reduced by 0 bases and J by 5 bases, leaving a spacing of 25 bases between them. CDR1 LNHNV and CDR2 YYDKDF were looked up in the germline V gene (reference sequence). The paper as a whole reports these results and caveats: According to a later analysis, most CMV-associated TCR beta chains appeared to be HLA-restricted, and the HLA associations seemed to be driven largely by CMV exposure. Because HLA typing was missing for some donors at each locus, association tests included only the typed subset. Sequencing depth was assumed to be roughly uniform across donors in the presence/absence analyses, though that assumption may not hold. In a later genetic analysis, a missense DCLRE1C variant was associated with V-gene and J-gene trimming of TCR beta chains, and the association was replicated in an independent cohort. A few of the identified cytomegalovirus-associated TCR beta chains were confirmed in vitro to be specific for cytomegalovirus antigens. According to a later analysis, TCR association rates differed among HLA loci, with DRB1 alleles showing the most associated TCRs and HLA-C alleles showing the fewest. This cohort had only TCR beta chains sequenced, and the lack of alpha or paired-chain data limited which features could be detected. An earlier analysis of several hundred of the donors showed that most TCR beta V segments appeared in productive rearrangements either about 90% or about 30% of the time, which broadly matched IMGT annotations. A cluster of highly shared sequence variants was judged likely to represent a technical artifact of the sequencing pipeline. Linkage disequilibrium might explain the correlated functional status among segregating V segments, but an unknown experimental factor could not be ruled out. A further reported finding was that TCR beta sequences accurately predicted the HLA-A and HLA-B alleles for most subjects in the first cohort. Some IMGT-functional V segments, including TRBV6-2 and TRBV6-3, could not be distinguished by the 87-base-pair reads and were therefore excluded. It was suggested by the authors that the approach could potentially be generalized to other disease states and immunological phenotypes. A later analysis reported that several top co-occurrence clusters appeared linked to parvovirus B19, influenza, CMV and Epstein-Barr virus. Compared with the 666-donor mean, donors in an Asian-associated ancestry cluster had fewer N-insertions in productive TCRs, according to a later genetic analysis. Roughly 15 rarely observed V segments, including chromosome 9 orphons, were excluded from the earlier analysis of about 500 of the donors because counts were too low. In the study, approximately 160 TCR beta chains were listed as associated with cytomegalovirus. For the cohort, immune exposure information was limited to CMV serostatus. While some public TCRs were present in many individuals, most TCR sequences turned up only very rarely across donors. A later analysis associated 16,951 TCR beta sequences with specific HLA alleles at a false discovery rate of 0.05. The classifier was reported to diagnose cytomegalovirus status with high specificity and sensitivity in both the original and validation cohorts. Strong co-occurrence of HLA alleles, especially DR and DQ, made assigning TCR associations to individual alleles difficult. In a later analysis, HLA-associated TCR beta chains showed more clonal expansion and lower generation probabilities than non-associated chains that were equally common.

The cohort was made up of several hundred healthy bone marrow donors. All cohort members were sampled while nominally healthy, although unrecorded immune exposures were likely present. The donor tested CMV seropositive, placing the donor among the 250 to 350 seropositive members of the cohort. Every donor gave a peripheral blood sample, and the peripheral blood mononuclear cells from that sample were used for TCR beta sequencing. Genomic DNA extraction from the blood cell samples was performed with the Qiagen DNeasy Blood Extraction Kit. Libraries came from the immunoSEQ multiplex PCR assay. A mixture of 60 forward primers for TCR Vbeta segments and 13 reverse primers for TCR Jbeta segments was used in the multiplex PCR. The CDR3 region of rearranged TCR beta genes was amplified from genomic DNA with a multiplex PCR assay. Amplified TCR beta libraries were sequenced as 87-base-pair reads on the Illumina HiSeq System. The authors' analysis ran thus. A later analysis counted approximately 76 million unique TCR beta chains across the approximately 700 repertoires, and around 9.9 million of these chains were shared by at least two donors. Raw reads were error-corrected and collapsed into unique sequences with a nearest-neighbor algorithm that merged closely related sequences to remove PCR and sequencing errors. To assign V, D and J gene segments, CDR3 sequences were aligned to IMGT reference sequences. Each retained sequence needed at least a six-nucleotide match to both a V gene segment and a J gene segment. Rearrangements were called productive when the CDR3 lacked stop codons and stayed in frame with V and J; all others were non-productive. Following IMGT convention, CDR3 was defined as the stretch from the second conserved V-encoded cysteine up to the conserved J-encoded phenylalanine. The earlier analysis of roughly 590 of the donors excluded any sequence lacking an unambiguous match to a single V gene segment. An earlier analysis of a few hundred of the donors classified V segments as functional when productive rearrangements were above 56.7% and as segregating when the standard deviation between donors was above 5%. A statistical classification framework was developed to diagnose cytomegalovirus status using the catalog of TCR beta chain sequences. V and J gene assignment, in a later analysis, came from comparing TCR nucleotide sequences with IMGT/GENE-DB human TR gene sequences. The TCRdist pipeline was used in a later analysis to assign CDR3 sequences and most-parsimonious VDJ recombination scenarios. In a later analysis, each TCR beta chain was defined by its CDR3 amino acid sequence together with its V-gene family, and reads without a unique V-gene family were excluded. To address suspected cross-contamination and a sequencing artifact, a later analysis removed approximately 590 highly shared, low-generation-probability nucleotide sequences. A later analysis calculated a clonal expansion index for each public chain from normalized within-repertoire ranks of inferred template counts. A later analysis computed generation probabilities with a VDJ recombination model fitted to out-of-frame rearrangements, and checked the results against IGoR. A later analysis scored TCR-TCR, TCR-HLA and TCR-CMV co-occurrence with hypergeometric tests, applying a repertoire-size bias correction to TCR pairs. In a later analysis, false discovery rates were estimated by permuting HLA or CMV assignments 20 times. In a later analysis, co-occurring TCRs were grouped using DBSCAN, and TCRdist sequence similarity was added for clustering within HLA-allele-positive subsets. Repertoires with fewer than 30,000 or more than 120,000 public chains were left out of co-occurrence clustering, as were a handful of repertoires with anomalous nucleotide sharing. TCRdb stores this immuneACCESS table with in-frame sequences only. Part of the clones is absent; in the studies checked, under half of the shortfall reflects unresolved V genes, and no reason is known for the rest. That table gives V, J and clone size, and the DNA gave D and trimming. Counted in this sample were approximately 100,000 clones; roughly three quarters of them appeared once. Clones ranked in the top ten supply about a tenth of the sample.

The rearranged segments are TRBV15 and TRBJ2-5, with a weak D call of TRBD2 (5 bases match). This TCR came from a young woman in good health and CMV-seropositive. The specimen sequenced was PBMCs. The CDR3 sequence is CATSRDAPSSEAGEETQYF. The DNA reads TGTGCCACCAGCAGAGATGCCCCCTCCTCCGAGGCCGGGGAGGAGACCCAGTACTTC. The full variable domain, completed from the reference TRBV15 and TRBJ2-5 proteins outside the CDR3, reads DAMVIQNPRYQVTQFGKPVTLSCSQTLNHNVMYWYQQKSSQAPKLLFHYYDKDFNNEADTPDNFQSRRPNTSFCFLDIRSPGLGDTAMYLCATSRDAPSSEAGEETQYFGPGTRLLVL.